This TCR beta chain was identified during a study of blood T cell repertoires in COVID-19 (dated by TCRdb to 2018 to 2020). About the study as a whole: Samples covering the acute and convalescent phases of COVID-19 were provided by collaborators in the United States, Italy and Spain. The prospective study material was composed of cDNA or gDNA derived from T cells, B-cell-depleted T cells, or PBMCs. Subjects who had been exposed to COVID-19, were actively infected with it, or had recovered from it provided the deeply sampled blood TCRbeta repertoires that made up the dataset. A freely available public database, intended as a resource for researchers studying the immune response to SARS-CoV-2, is where the repertoires were released. Samples came from the ongoing ImmuneRACE study (first 160 participants) plus 1,254 subjects from 6 global collaborators. Nearly every sample came with metadata listing a de-identified subject ID, COVID-19 status, age in years and sex. HLA class I and class II types, where available, came from metadata supplied by the sample provider rather than from assay-based typing. Summary of the overall study and its limitations: The amount of clinical and demographic metadata varied by source and participant and was provided uncurated.

Comments on this clone: The clone's antigen remains unknown. Base qualities are missing; no much larger clone stands one base away.

Whole blood was collected in K2EDTA tubes by collaborating institutions according to the institutions' own protocols. For TCRbeta analysis, collaborators shipped samples in one of three forms: frozen whole blood, isolated PBMCs, or DNA extracted from either of those sample types. Trimming removed 1 base from V and 1 base from J, leaving 8 bases between the germline ends. CDR1 and CDR2 are drawn from the germline V gene (reference sequence): PRHDT, FYEKMQ. There are 15 amino acids in the CDR3, from cysteine to phenylalanine inclusive. Left in the record is the CDR3 DNA by itself, 45 bases read in frame from the first base. The immunoSEQ Assay, a bias-controlled multiplex PCR, was used to amplify TCRbeta CDR3 regions from genomic DNA. Under the source paper's analysis protocol: The number of nucleated cells in each sample was estimated by amplification of reference gene primers within the assay. Sequence reads were collapsed and filtered to measure the absolute abundance of every unique TCRbeta CDR3 rearrangement. Productive Simpson clonality was computed per sample as the square root of Simpson's diversity index over productive rearrangements. Imported from immuneACCESS, the table was reduced by TCRdb to in-frame sequences with V and J called. These copies leave out some clones; in studies compared against another copy, an unresolved V gene accounts for under half, and the cause of the remainder is not known. The V and J calls and the clone size are those of that table, but D and trimming were determined from the DNA. Recorded for this sample are approximately 250,000 clones; roughly 81% of them occurred a single time. Less than 4.5% of the sample lies in the top ten.

This sequence uses TRBV13 and TRBJ1-3; TRBD1 is a weak D gene call, 6 bases matching. The sample comprised peripheral blood. The TCR sequence derives from a man in his fifties with acute or convalescent COVID-19. The sequenced DNA: TGTGCCAGCAGCTTAGAAGGGGGTTCTGGAAACACCATATATTTT. Its protein is CASSLEGGSGNTIYF. The CDR3, completed at both ends by the reference TRBV13 and TRBJ1-3 genes, gives the full variable domain AAGVIQSPRHLIKEKRETATLKCYPIPRHDTVYWYQQGPGQDPQFLISFYEKMQSDKGSIPDRFSAQQFSDYHSELNMSSLELGDSALYFCASSLEGGSGNTIYFGEGSWLTVV.